What follows is one T cell receptor (beta chain) and its context. Its antigen is not yet known. No base quality values were provided; no much bigger clone lies one nucleotide off. The data derive from a study of shared clonotypes between healthy human individuals (dated by TCRdb to the early 2020s). About the full investigation: The cohort comprised a couple of women and a few men aged 18 to 49 years. Each donor's leukapheresis produced roughly between about 0.8 and 8.9 billion PBMCs. To increase sequencing depth and limit assay-specific biases, different laboratories used diverse techniques to prepare libraries and sequence TCR repertoires. To estimate repertoire size and how much clonotypes are shared between individuals, the study performed deep sequencing of blood TCR repertoires from 4 to 6 healthy adults.

Using the deep immunoSEQ assay, TCR CDR3 regions were amplified from genomic DNA by multiplex PCR. Extracted genomic DNA from each cell subset was spread evenly across all wells of several immunoSEQ 96-well plates, with each plate serving as a replicate. For unsorted PBMC, each replicate PCR was loaded with roughly 330 ng genomic DNA, equivalent to roughly 31,000 T cell genomes. Ten immunoSEQ deep assay plates were used to sequence unsorted PBMC genomic DNA. Purified libraries were measured with a Qubit 3.0 fluorometer, size-checked on a Bioanalyzer 2100, and measured again with the KAPA Library Quantification kit. Each immunoSEQ 96-well plate was sequenced on its own single-read 150-cycle Illumina NextSeq 550 flow cell. On the study's bioinformatics: Because the immunoSEQ output held only junctional sequences and lacked quality scores, the filtering could not match the filtering applied to full-length reads. Sequences were annotated with PyIR, a Python wrapper for IgBLAST v1.9, using IMGT germline references to assign V/J genes and CDR3. Any read was removed if the V/J assignment was weak (E-value above 1e-6), the CDR3 was missing, or the read contained stop codons, out-of-frame junctions, or ambiguous translated residues. V3J clonotypes were defined by identical inferred V gene, J gene, and CDR3 amino acid sequence. To compute the percentage overlap between repertoires, the number of shared unique clonotypes was divided by the size of the smaller repertoire. Repertoire richness was assessed with RTK rarefaction, the Chao1 estimator, and Recon v2.1 estimates of unobserved clonotypes. The immuneACCESS repertoire file appears here via TCRdb, limited to in-frame rearrangements. These files lack a portion of the clones; in checked studies, under half of the deficit traces to unresolved V genes, and the cause of the others is not known. V, J and clone size were drawn from that table, and D and trimming were deduced from the DNA. This sample comprises 520,000 or so clones, roughly 78% of them detected only once. The ten largest clones take up over 10% of the sample.

The germline V gene specifies SGHDT as CDR1 and YYEEEE as CDR2. V ends up 3 bases short and J 3 bases short, with an unmatched junction base count of 9. The CDR3 runs 16 amino acids, cysteine and phenylalanine included. The read is trimmed to its CDR3 DNA, 48 bases read in frame from base 1. What the work shows at the level of the full study, not this receptor alone: Pairwise subsampling led to the expectation that sequencing depth would affect the degree of clonotype sharing among donors. The genetic and exposure-history diversity represented was limited by the small number of donors. Sampling was limited to blood, and TCR repertoires in tissue likely differ from TCR repertoires in blood.

Healthy HIV-negative adults with no recently reported acute infections or vaccinations were included as donors. Every donor was a Caucasian adult residing in Nashville, Tennessee, USA. In the unsorted samples, 90 million or so PBMCs were counted, and genomic DNA was extracted using the QIAamp DNA Blood Mini kit. After blood collection by leukapheresis, PBMCs were isolated using Ficoll-Histopaque density gradient centrifugation and then cryopreserved in the vapor phase of liquid nitrogen. Sequenced sample: PBMCs. This receptor was taken from a woman between 40 and 55 years old in good health. Some clones in this sample may be carry-over from other donors' samples. This receptor chain uses TRBV5-6 and TRBJ2-3, with TRBD2 matching 8 junction bases. CDR3 protein: CASSWGGVAGTDTQYF. The sequenced DNA: TGTGCCAGCAGCTGGGGCGGTGTAGCGGGAACAGATACGCAGTATTTT.